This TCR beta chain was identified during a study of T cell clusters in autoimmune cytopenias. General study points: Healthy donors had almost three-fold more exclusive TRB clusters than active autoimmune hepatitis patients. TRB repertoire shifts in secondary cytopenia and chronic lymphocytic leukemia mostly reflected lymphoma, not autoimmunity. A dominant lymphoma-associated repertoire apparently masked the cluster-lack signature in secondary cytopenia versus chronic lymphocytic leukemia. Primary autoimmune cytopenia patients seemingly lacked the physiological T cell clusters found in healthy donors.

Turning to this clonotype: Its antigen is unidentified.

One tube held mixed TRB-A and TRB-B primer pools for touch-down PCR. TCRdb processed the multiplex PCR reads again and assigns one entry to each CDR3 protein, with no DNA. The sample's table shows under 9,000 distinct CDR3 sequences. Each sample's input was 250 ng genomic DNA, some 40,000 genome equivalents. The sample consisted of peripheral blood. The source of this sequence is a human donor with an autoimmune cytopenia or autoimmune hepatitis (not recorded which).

CDR3 sequence reads: CASSFSGGGPAEQYF. This sequence joins TRBV5-6 and TRBJ2-7; TCRdb outputs TRBD2, but without DNA this stays unchecked. This CDR3 comprises 15 residues. The germline gives CDR1 SGHDT, CDR2 YYEEEE.